This T cell receptor (beta chain) was documented in a study of T-cell reconstitution after alpha-beta-depleted transplantation in children. General study points: After transplant, at about two months, alpha-beta T cells were reportedly derived from several hundred expanded graft clones. Recipient T cells and thymic progenitors that survived were the source of the high TCRbeta diversity seen at day 60 in some patients. One year post-transplant, T-cell counts and diversity were largely derived from T cells produced anew.

This clonotype has ten or more counts. Its target is unknown. The germline V gene encodes CDR1 KGHSH and CDR2 LQKENI. The V end lost 0 bases, the J end lost 5 bases, and 19 bases lay between the germline ends. The CDR3 consists of 17 residues. TCRbeta library preparation incorporated unique molecular identifiers. TCRdb used MiXCR to reprocess the PCR reads, holding one entry per CDR3 protein. The repertoire holds about 300,000 distinct CDR3 sequences, with 10% as singletons. Source: PBMCs, taken before TCRalphabeta/CD19-depleted stem cell transplant. This chain joins TRBV18 and TRBJ1-1; no clear D gene. The receptor's source is a boy under two years old with acute myeloid leukemia, due to receive a stem cell transplant. The CDR3 nucleotides are TGTGCCAGCTCACCACCGTTAGATTTTGGGGTTCCGACTGAAGCTTTCTTT. The encoded protein is CASSPPLDFGVPTEAFF.